This T cell receptor (beta chain) stems from a study of regulatory T cells in long-lasting Graves disease. TCR beta libraries were built with iRepertoire HTBI primers and Arm-PCR of CDR3 regions. Authors' methods: Identification of gene segments yielded over 60 TRBV and about 14 TRBJ across samples. TCRdb used MiXCR to reprocess the multiplex PCR reads, holding one entry per CDR3 protein. The V and J calls here are based on TCRdb, not the publication. The sample consists of around 400,000 distinct CDR3 sequences, roughly a sixth of them appearing once. As to time point: newly diagnosed GD, antithyroid drugs for less than 3 months. With RNA extracted from PBMCs as input, the TCR library was made. EDTA tubes were used for drawing 8.5 to 9 milliliters of peripheral blood. CDR3 length: 16 residues. Germline CDR1 and CDR2: SNHLY and FYNNEI. Trimming pared 4 bases from V and 3 bases from J, leaving 16 bases between.

This clonotype was counted many times. Its antigen is not known. Study-wide results and caveats: Persistent disease preferred TRBV28, TRBJ1-2 and TRBJ2-5; new disease, TRBV20-1 and TRBJ2-1.

The J gene is TRBJ1-5, the V gene TRBV2; D call uncertain. The clonotype was recovered from a female donor with Graves disease. Sequencing used peripheral blood mononuclear cells (PBMCs), obtained at new diagnosis, from a patient treated with antithyroid drugs. The CDR3 DNA sequence: TGTGCCAGCAGTGTAAGGTCAGACCAGGACAATCAGCCCCAGCATTTT. Translation gives CASSVRSDQDNQPQHF.